Presented here are 14 T cell receptor beta chains from one specimen sequenced in a study of vaccination effects on CD4 cells after COVID-19. Sequenced by immunoSEQ multiplex PCR; TCRdb stores in-frame clones only, minus some. The sample yields around 50,000 clones, 65% to 75% seen once. With approximately ten days of culture completed, CD4+ T cells were isolated. PCR confirmed that the person was infected with SARS-CoV-2 between March and December 2020. Two doses of either BNT162b2 or mRNA-1273 were given to each participant. Antigen specificity for these receptors is unknown. The sequencing here drew on CD4+ T cells from PBMCs cultured without peptide, taken after COVID-19 vaccination. The receptors were sampled from a human donor who had a prior SARS-CoV-2 infection.

This clone was recorded a few times. This chain links TRBV11-2 with TRBJ2-3, with D unclear. The germline V gene has CDR1 SGHAT and CDR2 FQNNGV. The CDR3 has 13 amino acids. The ends were cut back, 1 base at V and 4 bases at J, with 6 bases in the middle. CDR3 in amino acids: CASSLGAPDTQYF. The DNA of the CDR3 is TGTGCCAGCAGCTTAGGTGCCCCAGATACGCAGTATTTT. The full variable domain, with the rest looked up from reference TRBV11-2 and TRBJ2-3, is EAGVAQSPRYKIIEKRQSVAFWCNPISGHATLYWYQQILGQGPKLLIQFQNNGVVDDSQLPKDRFSAERLKGVDSTLKIQPAKLEDSAVYLCASSLGAPDTQYFGPGTRLTVL.

This sequence joins TRBV6-2 or TRBV6-3 and TRBJ2-7, with D uncertain. CDR1 and CDR2 from the germline V gene are MNHEY and SVGEGT. Trimming stripped 5 bases from V and 6 bases from J, with 8 bases between. The CDR3 is made up of 11 amino acids. CDR3 sequence: CASSDPVEQYF. In DNA, the CDR3 is TGTGCCAGCAGTGACCCGGTCGAGCAGTACTTC.

This CDR3 is CATSRDRNYEQYF. As DNA, the CDR3 is TGTGCCACCAGCAGAGATCGGAACTACGAGCAGTACTTC. The chain combines TRBV15 with TRBJ2-7; no clear D gene. Germline V gene sequence: CDR1 LNHNV, CDR2 YYDKDF (reference sequence). Between the trimmed V and J ends, which lost 0 bases and 3 bases, there was a span of 6 bases. This CDR3 has 13 residues.

The chain joins TRBV5-1 to TRBJ1-5; the match to TRBD1 covers 8 bases. The J segment lost 4 bases and the V segment lost 4 bases, leaving 7 bases of the junction unmatched. This CDR3 contains 15 residues. Germline V gene lookup returns CDR1 SGHRS and CDR2 YFSETQ. CDR3: CASSRGTGENQPQHF. The CDR3 DNA follows: TGCGCCAGCAGCCGCGGGACAGGCGAAAATCAGCCCCAGCATTTT.

CDR3 amino acids: CASSLAGIYTEAFF. CDR3 nucleotides: TGTGCCAGCAGCTTAGCAGGGATTTACACTGAAGCTTTCTTT. V gene TRBV11-3 combines with J gene TRBJ1-1; TRBD1 might be the D (5 bases). CDR1 and CDR2 from the germline V gene are SGHNT and YENEEA. The CDR3 spans 14 residues. V was pared by 1 base and J by 3 bases, with 9 bases between.

This CDR3 reads CASSQESRGVAQYF. CDR3 in DNA: TGTGCCAGCAGCCAAGAATCGAGGGGAGTCGCGCAGTATTTT. J is TRBJ2-3 and V is TRBV3-1 (or the pseudogene TRBV3-2), with D perhaps matching TRBD1 or TRBD2 (5 bases each). V shed 0 bases and J shed 10 bases, with 14 bases lying between them. Germline values: CDR1 LGHDT, CDR2 YNNKEL (reference sequence). The CDR3 contains 14 residues.

J is TRBJ2-5 and V is TRBV5-1; a possible D gene is TRBD2 (6 bases). Germline V CDR1 and CDR2: SGHRS, YFSETQ. Trimming removed 3 bases from V and 1 base from J, with 10 bases in between. The CDR3 contains 14 residues. The CDR3 sequence: CASSSSGGQETQYF. As DNA, the CDR3 is TGCGCCAGCAGCTCGTCCGGGGGCCAAGAGACCCAGTACTTC.

V gene TRBV20-1 combines with J gene TRBJ2-5, with 7 bases lining up with TRBD2. The CDR3 loop spans 14 amino acids. Germline CDR1 DFQATT, CDR2 SNEGSKA (reference sequence). Losses at the gene ends were 3 bases for V and 0 bases for J; bases not matched to a gene: 4. CDR3 sequence (DNA): TGCAGTGCTAGTGGCGGGGGAAACCAAGAGACCCAGTACTTC. It is translated as CSASGGGNQETQYF.

CDR3 in DNA: TGCGCCAGCAGTGAGTCAGGCGGGGGCATCTACGAGCAGTACTTC. This translates into CASSESGGGIYEQYF. The V gene is TRBV10-2, the J gene TRBJ2-7; possible D gene TRBD2, 7 bases. The length of the CDR3 is 15 residues. Germline lookup yields CDR1 WSHSY and CDR2 SAAADI. V shed 0 bases and J shed 3 bases, with 12 bases lying between them.

The rearrangement uses TRBV4-2 and TRBJ2-1; D possibly corresponds to TRBD1 (5 bases). V was pared by 2 bases and J by 2 bases, with 19 bases between. CDR1 and CDR2 from the germline V gene are LGHNA and YNFKEQ. This CDR3 region has 18 residues. Here the CDR3 reads CASSQITPGRLAYNEQFF. The CDR3 DNA reads as TGTGCCAGCAGCCAAATTACCCCAGGGCGGCTCGCCTACAATGAGCAGTTCTTC.

The V gene is TRBV6-6, the J gene TRBJ1-4, with D perhaps TRBD1 (6 bases). The CDR3 consists of 16 residues. Germline V gene data show CDR1 as MNHNY and CDR2 as SVGAGI (reference sequence). V lost 7 bases to trimming and J lost 1 base, with 16 bases between them. The CDR3 DNA follows: TGTGCCAGCACGAGGGGGGGTTCCGGAACTAATGAAAAACTGTTTTTT. Translation gives CASTRGGSGTNEKLFF.

This clone was seen only once. The gene calls are TRBV5-4 and TRBJ1-6, with a tentative D call TRBD1 (6 bases). V lost 4 bases to trimming and J lost 4 bases, with 15 bases between them. Germline-derived CDR1 and CDR2 are SGHNT and YYREEE (reference sequence). The CDR3 is 16 amino acids. The CDR3 region is CASSPGGAKYNSPLHF. CDR3 nucleotide sequence: TGTGCCAGCAGCCCCGGGGGGGCGAAGTATAATTCACCCCTCCACTTT.

The genes are TRBV5-1 and TRBJ2-1, with D perhaps matching TRBD2 (6 bases). The V and J ends lost 3 bases and 5 bases respectively, with 21 bases between them. The CDR3 runs to 17 residues. Germline V gives CDR1 SGHRS, CDR2 YFSETQ. CDR3 bases: TGCGCCAGCAGCTCCGGGATGGGACTTAAATCCAACAATGAGCAGTTCTTC. It yields the protein CASSSGMGLKSNNEQFF.

The V gene is TRBV19, the J gene TRBJ2-7, with 9 positions matching TRBD1. The V gene end was trimmed by 5 bases and the J gene end by 2 bases; junction bases not matched to a gene: 7. The length of the CDR3 is 15 residues. The germline V gene encodes CDR1 LNHDA and CDR2 SQIVND (reference sequence). This chain's CDR3 is CASSSPGQGTYEQYF. CDR3 DNA sequence: TGTGCCAGTAGTTCACCGGGACAGGGCACCTACGAGCAGTACTTC.